Below are 15 T cell receptor beta chains sequenced from a single sample in a study of T cell responses to AZD1222 COVID-19 vaccine (dated by TCRdb to 2020 to 2023). The time point label, as the study defines it: about 28 days (+/-7) after the second vaccine dose. Libraries were built with the immunoSEQ multiplex PCR assay. In TCRdb, the immuneACCESS table is reduced to in-frame sequences with V and J assigned. These tables do not hold every clone; where another copy was compared, an unresolved V gene accounts for under half, and the others remain unexplained. Present in this sample are approximately 130,000 clones, 70% to 90% of which were seen just once. The ten most abundant clones make up roughly 5.7% of the sample. The sample here was peripheral blood, taken 28 days after the second AZD1222 dose. These receptors were obtained from an adult who received the AZD1222 COVID-19 vaccine.

The rearrangement joins TRBV4-1 to TRBJ2-5, with a possible D match to TRBD1 (6 bases). The length of the CDR3 is 15 residues. The germline V and J ends were trimmed by 4 bases and 4 bases, with 16 bases remaining between them. CDR1 is MGHRA, CDR2 YSYEKL, per germline. The CDR3 loop reads CASSLGGGGGETQYF. The DNA of the CDR3 is TGCGCCAGCAGCCTCGGCGGTGGGGGCGGAGAGACCCAGTACTTC.

The chain carries TRBV7-2 and TRBJ2-7; 10 nucleotides agree with TRBD2. Germline values: CDR1 SGHTA, CDR2 FQGNSA. The CDR3 is 15 residues long. The V and J ends lost 2 bases and 3 bases, in that order; junction bases with no gene match: 4. The CDR3: CASSLSSGRLYEQYF. CDR3 sequence (DNA): TGTGCCAGCAGCTTAAGTAGCGGGAGGCTCTACGAGCAGTACTTC. The variable domain in full, completed from reference TRBV7-2 and TRBJ2-7, reads GAGVSQSPSNKVTEKGKDVELRCDPISGHTALYWYRQSLGQGLEFLIYFQGNSAPDKSGLPSDRFSAERTGGSVSTLTIQRTQQEDSAVYLCASSLSSGRLYEQYFGPGTRLTVT.

This clone was seen once. This rearrangement joins TRBV7-9 to TRBJ2-2, with 8 bases that match TRBD1. The ends lost 5 bases at V and 1 base at J; junction bases unmatched: 6. The V gene's germline CDR1 is SEHNR and CDR2 FQNEAQ (reference sequence). The CDR3 length is 16 residues. This CDR3 is CASSTRTGMNTGELFF. CDR3 in DNA: TGTGCCAGCAGCACTCGGACAGGGATGAACACCGGGGAGCTGTTTTTT. The full variable domain, with the rest looked up from reference TRBV7-9 and TRBJ2-2, is DTGVSQNPRHKITKRGQNVTFRCDPISEHNRLYWYRQTLGQGPEFLTYFQNEAQLEKSRLLSDRFSAERPKGSFSTLEIQRTEQGDSAMYLCASSTRTGMNTGELFFGEGSRLTVL.

V is TRBV5-1 and J is TRBJ2-7; 7 bases are shared with TRBD1. V gave up 4 bases and J gave up 1 base; unmatched junction bases: 5. Germline CDR1 SGHRS, CDR2 YFSETQ. The CDR3 has 14 amino acids. CDR3 loop: CASSLRDSSYEQYF. DNA for the CDR3: TGCGCCAGCAGCCTCCGGGACAGTTCCTACGAGCAGTACTTC. Filled out from reference TRBV5-1 and TRBJ2-7, the complete variable domain reads KAGVTQTPRYLIKTRGQQVTLSCSPISGHRSVSWYQQTPGQGLQFLFEYFSETQRNKGNFPGRFSGRQFSNSRSEMNVSTLELGDSALYLCASSLRDSSYEQYFGPGTRLTVT.

This clone came up once. The chain couples TRBV23-1 to TRBJ1-4, with a possible D match to TRBD1 (5 bases). TRBV23-1 is an ORF, and what it does is uncertain. The CDR3 is 16 residues long. V was shortened by 4 bases and J by 5 bases, with 17 bases between the two germline ends. CDR3 in amino acids: CASSPPQGEENEKLFF. CDR3 sequence (DNA): TGCGCCAGCAGTCCTCCTCAAGGGGAGGAAAATGAAAAACTGTTTTTT.

J is TRBJ1-2 and V is TRBV3-1 (or the pseudogene TRBV3-2), with TRBD1 matching 9 bases. CDR1 and CDR2 (germline): LGHDT, YNNKEL (reference sequence). The V segment lost 6 bases and the J segment 5 bases; nucleotides outside the gene matches: 4. The CDR3 covers 13 residues. The CDR3 bases are TGTGCCAGCAGACAGACAGGGGGTTATGGCTACACCTTC. It specifies CASRQTGGYGYTF.

The DNA of the CDR3 is TGCAGCGCCGTGGACAGCTCTGGAAACACCATATATTTT. Protein sequence: CSAVDSSGNTIYF. The J gene is TRBJ1-3, the V gene TRBV29-1; D may be TRBD1 (6 bases). V lost 7 bases, J lost 0 bases, and 10 bases lay in between. The CDR3 loop spans 13 amino acids. Germline CDR1 reads SQVTM; CDR2 reads ANQGSEA.

The genes are TRBV28 and TRBJ1-4; 9 positions agree with TRBD1. Losses at the gene ends were 4 bases for V and 6 bases for J; bases not matched to a gene: 3. Germline V lookup: CDR1 MDHEN, CDR2 SYDVKM. This CDR3 has 14 amino acids. The CDR3 region is CASSSGQGYEKLFF. The CDR3 DNA sequence: TGTGCCAGCAGTTCGGGACAGGGCTATGAAAAACTGTTTTTT.

The chain joins TRBV6-5 to TRBJ1-3; 8 bases are shared with TRBD1. Germline CDR1 MNHEY, CDR2 SVGAGI. The CDR3 is made up of 15 amino acids. Trimming removed 6 bases from V and 4 bases from J; junction bases left unmatched: 8. The CDR3 sequence: CASRPGQAEGNTIYF. For the CDR3, the DNA is TGTGCCAGCAGGCCGGGACAGGCCGAGGGAAACACCATATATTTT.

The chain joins TRBV6-5 to TRBJ1-1, with TRBD1 identical over 9 bases. The ends lost 5 bases at V and 11 bases at J; junction bases unmatched: 9. CDR3 length equals 13 residues. Germline V gives CDR1 MNHEY, CDR2 SVGAGI. The CDR3 sequence: CASSTKQGARAFF. The DNA of the CDR3 is TGTGCCAGCAGTACCAAACAGGGGGCGAGGGCTTTCTTT.

CDR3 coding DNA: TGTGCCAGCAGCCCACAGGGGGCAGATGAGCAGTTCTTC. It yields the protein CASSPQGADEQFF. The V and J genes are TRBV7-9 and TRBJ2-1, with TRBD1 matching over 9 bases. Germline V gene data show CDR1 as SEHNR and CDR2 as FQNEAQ (reference sequence). The V gene end was trimmed by 5 bases and the J gene end by 8 bases; junction bases not matched to a gene: 4. The CDR3 is made up of 13 amino acids.

This chain connects TRBV6-2 or TRBV6-3 to TRBJ2-7; weak D call: TRBD2 (7 bases). The CDR3 spans 18 residues. Trimming shortened V by 6 bases and J by 0 bases, and 24 bases separated the two germline ends. The V gene's germline CDR1 is MNHEY and CDR2 SVGEGT. CDR3 protein: CASSRSSTGGALSYEQYF. CDR3 coding DNA: TGTGCCAGCAGCAGATCCTCCACTGGGGGGGCCCTCTCCTACGAGCAGTACTTC.

This chain links TRBV9 with TRBJ1-4; a possible D gene is TRBD1 (5 bases). The CDR3 contains 15 residues. Germline values: CDR1 SGDLS, CDR2 YYNGEE. V was trimmed by 4 bases and J by 3 bases, leaving 13 bases between them. The chain's CDR3 is CASSPGGGSNEKLFF. For the CDR3, the DNA is TGTGCCAGCAGCCCTGGGGGGGGTTCTAATGAAAAACTGTTTTTT.

The CDR3 is CASSYWGPGRAQYF. CDR3 in DNA: TGTGCCAGCAGTTACTGGGGGCCCGGGCGGGCCCAGTACTTC. V usage is TRBV6-2 or TRBV6-3 and J usage is TRBJ2-5; D might be TRBD1 (6 bases). Germline loops: CDR1 MNHEY, CDR2 SVGEGT. V gave up 1 base and J gave up 9 bases, with 15 bases separating them. CDR3 length: 14 residues.

The chain has TRBV10-3 and TRBJ1-1; D is undetermined. This CDR3 is built from 14 residues. From germline, CDR1 is ENHRY and CDR2 SYGVKD. The ends were cut back, 0 bases at V and 3 bases at J, with 8 bases in the middle. The CDR3 DNA is TGTGCCATCAGTGAGTCCACCCTCGACACTGAAGCTTTCTTT. Protein sequence: CAISESTLDTEAFF.